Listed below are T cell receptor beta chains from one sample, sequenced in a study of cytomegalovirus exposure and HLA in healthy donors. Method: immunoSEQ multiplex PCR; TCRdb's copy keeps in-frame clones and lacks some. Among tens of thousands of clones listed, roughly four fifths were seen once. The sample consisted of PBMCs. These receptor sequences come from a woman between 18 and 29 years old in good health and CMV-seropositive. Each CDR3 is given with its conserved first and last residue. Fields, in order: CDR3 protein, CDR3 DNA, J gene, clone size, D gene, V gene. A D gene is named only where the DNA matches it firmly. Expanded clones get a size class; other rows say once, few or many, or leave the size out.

CDR3aa: CASSLGTGNQPQHF
CDR3nt: TGTGCCAGCAGCTTGGGGACGGGAAATCAGCCCCAGCATTTT
j_gene: TRBJ1-5
abundance: few
d_gene: NA
v_gene: TRBV5-5

CDR3aa: CASSGGQGSGYEQYF
CDR3nt: TGCGCCAGCAGTGGAGGACAGGGGTCCGGCTACGAGCAGTACTTC
j_gene: TRBJ2-7
abundance: NA
d_gene: TRBD1
v_gene: TRBV10-1

CDR3aa: CASSETPGTGGETQYF
CDR3nt: TGTGCCAGCAGCGAAACTCCCGGGACAGGAGGGGAGACCCAGTACTTC
j_gene: TRBJ2-5
abundance: NA
d_gene: TRBD1
v_gene: TRBV9

CDR3aa: CASSLAGHKDTEAFF
CDR3nt: TGTGCCAGCAGCTTAGCGGGACACAAGGACACTGAAGCTTTCTTT
j_gene: TRBJ1-1
abundance: NA
d_gene: NA
v_gene: TRBV7-8

CDR3aa: CASSIEAGADDEQFF
CDR3nt: TGTGCCAGTAGTATAGAGGCGGGGGCCGACGATGAGCAGTTCTTC
j_gene: TRBJ2-1
abundance: NA
d_gene: NA
v_gene: TRBV19

CDR3aa: CASSPLIGGSTGELFF
CDR3nt: TGTGCCAGCTCACCCCTGATCGGGGGGTCAACCGGGGAGCTGTTTTTT
j_gene: TRBJ2-2
abundance: NA
d_gene: TRBD2
v_gene: TRBV18

CDR3aa: CASSHDRDTEAFF
CDR3nt: TGCGCCAGCAGCCACGACAGGGACACTGAAGCTTTCTTT
j_gene: TRBJ1-1
abundance: once
d_gene: TRBD1
v_gene: TRBV4-1

CDR3aa: CASRSDNTEAFF
CDR3nt: TGCGCCAGCAGGTCAGATAACACTGAAGCTTTCTTT
j_gene: TRBJ1-1
abundance: few
d_gene: NA
v_gene: TRBV10-2

CDR3aa: CASSEARLAGVETQYF
CDR3nt: TGTGCCAGCAGTGAAGCGCGATTAGCGGGAGTTGAGACCCAGTACTTC
j_gene: TRBJ2-5
abundance: NA
d_gene: TRBD2
v_gene: TRBV2

CDR3aa: CAWRNERESGEQFF
CDR3nt: TGTGCCTGGAGGAACGAGCGGGAATCTGGTGAGCAGTTCTTC
j_gene: TRBJ2-1
abundance: few
d_gene: TRBD2
v_gene: TRBV30

CDR3aa: CASSLNGGTGELFF
CDR3nt: TGTGCCAGCAGTTTAAACGGCGGCACCGGGGAGCTGTTTTTT
j_gene: TRBJ2-2
abundance: NA
d_gene: NA
v_gene: TRBV7-3

CDR3aa: CASSDSATDTQYF
CDR3nt: TGTGCCAGCAGTGACTCGGCCACAGATACGCAGTATTTT
j_gene: TRBJ2-3
abundance: NA
d_gene: NA
v_gene: TRBV6-4

CDR3aa: CASGDRNYNEQFF
CDR3nt: TGTGCCAGCGGTGACAGGAACTACAATGAGCAGTTCTTC
j_gene: TRBJ2-1
abundance: NA
d_gene: NA
v_gene: TRBV28

CDR3aa: CASSSDRDRNNSPLHF
CDR3nt: TGTGCCAGCAGCTCCGACCGGGACAGAAATAATTCACCCCTCCACTTT
j_gene: TRBJ1-6
abundance: NA
d_gene: TRBD1
v_gene: TRBV13

CDR3aa: CASTLGGGNTIYF
CDR3nt: TGTGCCAGCACCCTAGGAGGGGGAAACACCATATATTTT
j_gene: TRBJ1-3
abundance: NA
d_gene: NA
v_gene: TRBV5-6

CDR3aa: CASSQGTPANEKLFF
CDR3nt: TGTGCCAGCAGCCAAGGGACTCCCGCTAATGAAAAACTGTTTTTT
j_gene: TRBJ1-4
abundance: NA
d_gene: NA
v_gene: TRBV14

CDR3aa: CSVAVGSSYNEQFF
CDR3nt: TGCAGCGTTGCGGTCGGGAGCTCCTACAATGAGCAGTTCTTC
j_gene: TRBJ2-1
abundance: NA
d_gene: NA
v_gene: TRBV29-1

CDR3aa: CASSQDGDRTTGELFF
CDR3nt: TGTGCCAGCAGCCAAGATGGGGACAGGACTACCGGGGAGCTGTTTTTT
j_gene: TRBJ2-2
abundance: NA
d_gene: TRBD1
v_gene: TRBV4-2

CDR3aa: CASTQTITDTQYF
CDR3nt: TGTGCCAGCACCCAGACAATCACAGATACGCAGTATTTT
j_gene: TRBJ2-3
abundance: NA
d_gene: NA
v_gene: TRBV6-5

CDR3aa: CASSSDRTQETQYF
CDR3nt: TGTGCCAGCAGCTCAGACAGGACCCAAGAGACCCAGTACTTC
j_gene: TRBJ2-5
abundance: NA
d_gene: NA
v_gene: TRBV7-9

CDR3aa: CAGAGGRLDEQFF
CDR3nt: TGTGCCGGGGCGGGAGGGCGGTTGGATGAGCAGTTCTTC
j_gene: TRBJ2-1
abundance: NA
d_gene: TRBD2
v_gene: TRBV6-6

CDR3aa: CASSPRTSGGGQETQYF
CDR3nt: TGTGCCAGCAGTCCAAGGACTAGCGGGGGGGGCCAAGAGACCCAGTACTTC
j_gene: TRBJ2-5
abundance: NA
d_gene: TRBD2
v_gene: TRBV27

CDR3aa: CASSLPDSVKPQDF
CDR3nt: TGTGCCAGCAGCCTACCGGACAGTGTCAAGCCCCAGGATTTT
j_gene: TRBJ1-5
abundance: once
d_gene: NA
v_gene: TRBV7-9

CDR3aa: CASSLVPTGYNEQFF
CDR3nt: TGCGCCAGCAGCTTGGTTCCCACGGGGTACAATGAGCAGTTCTTC
j_gene: TRBJ2-1
abundance: NA
d_gene: NA
v_gene: TRBV5-1